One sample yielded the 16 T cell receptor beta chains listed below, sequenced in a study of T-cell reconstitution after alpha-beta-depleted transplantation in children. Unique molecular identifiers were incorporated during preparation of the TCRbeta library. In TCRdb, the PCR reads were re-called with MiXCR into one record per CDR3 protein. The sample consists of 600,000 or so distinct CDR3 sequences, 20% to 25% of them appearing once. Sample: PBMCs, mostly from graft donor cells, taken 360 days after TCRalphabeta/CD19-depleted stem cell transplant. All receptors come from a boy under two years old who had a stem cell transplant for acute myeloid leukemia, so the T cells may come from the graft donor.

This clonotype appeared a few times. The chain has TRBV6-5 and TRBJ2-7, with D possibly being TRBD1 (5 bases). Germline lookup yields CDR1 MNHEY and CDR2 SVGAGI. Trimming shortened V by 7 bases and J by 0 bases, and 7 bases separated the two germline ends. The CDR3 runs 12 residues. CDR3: CASTGISYEQYF. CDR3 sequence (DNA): TGTGCCAGCACAGGGATCTCCTACGAGCAGTACTTC.

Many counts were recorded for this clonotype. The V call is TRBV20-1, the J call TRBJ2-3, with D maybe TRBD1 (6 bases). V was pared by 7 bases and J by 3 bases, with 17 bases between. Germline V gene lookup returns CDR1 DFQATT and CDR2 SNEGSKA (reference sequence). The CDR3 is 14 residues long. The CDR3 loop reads CSGAGATVTDTQYF. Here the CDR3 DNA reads TGCAGTGGCGCAGGGGCCACGGTAACAGATACGCAGTATTTT.

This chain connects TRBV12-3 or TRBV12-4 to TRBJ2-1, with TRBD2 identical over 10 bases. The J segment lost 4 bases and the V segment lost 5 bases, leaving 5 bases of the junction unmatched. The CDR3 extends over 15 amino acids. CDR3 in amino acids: CASSPQRGGYNEQFF. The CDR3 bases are TGTGCCAGCAGTCCCCAGCGGGGGGGGTACAATGAGCAGTTCTTC.

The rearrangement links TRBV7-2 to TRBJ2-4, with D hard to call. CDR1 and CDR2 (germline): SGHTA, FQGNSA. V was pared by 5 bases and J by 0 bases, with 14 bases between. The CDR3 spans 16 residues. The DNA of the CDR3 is TGTGCCAGCAGCCCCCCGGGTGGCGTAGCCAAAAACATTCAGTACTTC. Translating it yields CASSPPGGVAKNIQYF.

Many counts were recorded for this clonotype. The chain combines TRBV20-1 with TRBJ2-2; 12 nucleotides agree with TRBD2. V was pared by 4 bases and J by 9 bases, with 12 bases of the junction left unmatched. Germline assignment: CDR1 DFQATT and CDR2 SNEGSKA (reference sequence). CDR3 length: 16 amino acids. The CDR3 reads CSATGLAGPGARELFF. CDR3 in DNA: TGCAGTGCTACGGGACTAGCGGGCCCCGGTGCCCGGGAGCTGTTTTTT.

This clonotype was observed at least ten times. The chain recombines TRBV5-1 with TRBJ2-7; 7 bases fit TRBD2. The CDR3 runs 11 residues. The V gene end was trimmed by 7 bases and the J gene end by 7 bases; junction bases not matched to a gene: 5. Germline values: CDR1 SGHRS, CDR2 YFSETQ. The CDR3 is CASSAGEEQYF. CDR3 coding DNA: TGCGCCAGCTCGGCGGGGGAGGAGCAGTACTTC. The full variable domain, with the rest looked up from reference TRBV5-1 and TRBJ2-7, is KAGVTQTPRYLIKTRGQQVTLSCSPISGHRSVSWYQQTPGQGLQFLFEYFSETQRNKGNFPGRFSGRQFSNSRSEMNVSTLELGDSALYLCASSAGEEQYFGPGTRLTVT.

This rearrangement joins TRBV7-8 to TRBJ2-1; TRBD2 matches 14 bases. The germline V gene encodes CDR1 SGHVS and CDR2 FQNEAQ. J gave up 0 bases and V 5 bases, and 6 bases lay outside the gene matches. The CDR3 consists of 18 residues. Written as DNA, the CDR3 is TGTGCCAGCAGCCCCGGGACTAGCGGGGGCCTCTCCTACAATGAGCAGTTCTTC. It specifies CASSPGTSGGLSYNEQFF.

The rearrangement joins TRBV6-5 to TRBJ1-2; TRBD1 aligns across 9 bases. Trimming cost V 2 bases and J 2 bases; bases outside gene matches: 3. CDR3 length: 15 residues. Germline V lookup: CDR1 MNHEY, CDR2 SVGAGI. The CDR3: CASSYGTGLNYGYTF. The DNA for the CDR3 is TGTGCCAGCAGTTACGGGACAGGGCTGAACTATGGCTACACCTTC.

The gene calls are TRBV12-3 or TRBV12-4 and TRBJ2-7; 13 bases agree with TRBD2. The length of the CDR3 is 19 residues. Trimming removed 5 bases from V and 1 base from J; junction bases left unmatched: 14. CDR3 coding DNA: TGTGCCAGCAGTCCCGGGACTAGCGGGGCGCTATCTTTGTCCTACGAGCAGTACTTC. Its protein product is CASSPGTSGALSLSYEQYF.

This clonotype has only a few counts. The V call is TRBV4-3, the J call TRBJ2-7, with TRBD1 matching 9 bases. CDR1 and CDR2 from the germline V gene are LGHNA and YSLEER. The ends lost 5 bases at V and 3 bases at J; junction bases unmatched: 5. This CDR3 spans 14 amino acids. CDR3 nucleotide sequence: TGCGCCAGCAGCGGCTGGGGACAGGGCTACGAGCAGTACTTC. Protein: CASSGWGQGYEQYF.

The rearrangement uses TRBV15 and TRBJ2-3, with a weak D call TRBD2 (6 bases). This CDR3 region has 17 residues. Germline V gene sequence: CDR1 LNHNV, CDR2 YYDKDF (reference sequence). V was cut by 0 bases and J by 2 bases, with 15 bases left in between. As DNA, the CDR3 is TGTGCCACCAGCAGAGATGGGGACTCCGGTATCACAGATACGCAGTATTTT. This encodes CATSRDGDSGITDTQYF. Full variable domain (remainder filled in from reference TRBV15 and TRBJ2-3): DAMVIQNPRYQVTQFGKPVTLSCSQTLNHNVMYWYQQKSSQAPKLLFHYYDKDFNNEADTPDNFQSRRPNTSFCFLDIRSPGLGDTAMYLCATSRDGDSGITDTQYFGPGTRLTVL.

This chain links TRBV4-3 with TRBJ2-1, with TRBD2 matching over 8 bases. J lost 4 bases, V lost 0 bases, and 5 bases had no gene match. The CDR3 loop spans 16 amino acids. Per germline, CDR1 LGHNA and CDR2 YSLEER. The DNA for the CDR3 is TGCGCCAGCAGCCAAGATCGAAGCGGGGGTTACAATGAGCAGTTCTTC. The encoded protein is CASSQDRSGGYNEQFF.

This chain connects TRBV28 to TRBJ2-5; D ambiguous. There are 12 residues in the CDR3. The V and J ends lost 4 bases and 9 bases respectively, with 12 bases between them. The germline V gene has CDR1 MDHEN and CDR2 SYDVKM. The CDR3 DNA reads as TGTGCCAGCAGTTCCTCGCCTAAAGCCCAGTACTTC. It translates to CASSSSPKAQYF.

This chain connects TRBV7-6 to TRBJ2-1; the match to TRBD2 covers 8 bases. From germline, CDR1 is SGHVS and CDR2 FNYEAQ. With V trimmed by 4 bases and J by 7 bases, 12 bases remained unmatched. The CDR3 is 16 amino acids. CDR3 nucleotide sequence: TGTGCCAGCAGCTCCCGTCTAAGCGGGGGTGGGAATGAGCAGTTCTTC. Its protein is CASSSRLSGGGNEQFF. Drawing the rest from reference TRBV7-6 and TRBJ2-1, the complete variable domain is GAGVSQSPRYKVTKRGQDVALRCDPISGHVSLYWYRQALGQGPEFLTYFNYEAQQDKSGLPNDRFSAERPEGSISTLTIQRTEQRDSAMYRCASSSRLSGGGNEQFFGPGTRLTVL.

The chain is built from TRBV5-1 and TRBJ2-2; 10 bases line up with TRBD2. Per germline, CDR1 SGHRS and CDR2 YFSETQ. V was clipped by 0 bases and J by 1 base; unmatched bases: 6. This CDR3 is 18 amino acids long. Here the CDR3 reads CASSLGLAGALNTGELFF. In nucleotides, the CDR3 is TGCGCCAGCAGCTTGGGCCTAGCGGGGGCTCTGAACACCGGGGAGCTGTTTTTT.

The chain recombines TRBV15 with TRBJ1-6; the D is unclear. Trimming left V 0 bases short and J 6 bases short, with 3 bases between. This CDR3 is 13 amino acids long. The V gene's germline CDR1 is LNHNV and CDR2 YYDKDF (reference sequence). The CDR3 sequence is CATSRDFNSPLHF. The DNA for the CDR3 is TGTGCCACCAGCAGAGATTTTAATTCACCCCTCCACTTT.